The rows below give T cell receptor beta chains drawn from one sample of a study of CD8 T cells in Susac syndrome. TCRdb recomputed calls from the immunoSEQ multiplex PCR reads with MiXCR, one row per CDR3 protein. This table holds approximately 120,000 distinct CDR3 sequences, just under 95% found once. The sequenced sample consisted of CD8+ T cells from PBMCs. These receptors were taken from a human donor in good health. CDR3s include the opening cysteine and the closing phenylalanine or tryptophan. A D gene is named only where the DNA matches it firmly. Clone sizes are given selectively: once, few, many, or a class where the clone is expanded.

CDR3aa,CDR3nt,j_gene,abundance,d_gene,v_gene,len
CSVEGQSPEAFF,TGCAGCGTTGAAGGACAATCCCCTGAAGCTTTCTTT,TRBJ1-1,once,.,TRBV29-1,12
CASSPRAGELFF,TGTGCCAGCAGTCCCCGGGCCGGGGAGCTGTTTTTT,TRBJ2-2,.,.,TRBV6-5,12
CASSQDKRLAGGPLVYEQYF,TGCGCCAGCAGCCAAGATAAGCGACTAGCGGGAGGGCCCCTGGTCTACGAGCAGTACTTC,TRBJ2-7,.,TRBD2,TRBV4-1,20
CASSLRDTQYF,TGTGCCAGCAGCCTCCGGGATACGCAGTATTTT,TRBJ2-3,.,.,TRBV14,11
CASTNRDDNQPQHF,TGTGCCAGCACGAACAGGGATGACAATCAGCCCCAGCATTTT,TRBJ1-5,.,.,TRBV6-2/TRBV6-3,14
CASSSAIMNTEVFF,TGCGCCAGCAGCTCGGCTATAATGAACACTGAAGTTTTCTTT,TRBJ1-1,.,.,TRBV5-1,14
CASSPGGDTQYF,TGTGCCAGCTCACCGGGTGGAGATACGCAGTATTTT,TRBJ2-3,few,.,TRBV18,12
CASSVSYHAGGTEAFF,TGTGCCAGCAGCGTCAGCTACCACGCGGGGGGCACTGAAGCTTTCTTT,TRBJ1-1,.,.,TRBV9,16
CASSSGLAGDYGANVLTF,TGTGCCAGCAGCTCAGGACTAGCGGGAGACTATGGGGCCAACGTCCTGACTTTC,TRBJ2-6,.,TRBD2,TRBV7-2,18
CSAATGTTGELFF,TGCAGCGCCGCGACAGGGACGACCGGGGAGCTGTTTTTT,TRBJ2-2,.,TRBD1,TRBV29-1,13